A selection of T cell receptor beta chains follows, all from one sample in a study of blood T cell repertoires in COVID-19. Produced via immunoSEQ multiplex PCR; TCRdb's table is partial and in-frame only. The table lists 200,000 or so clones, just under 90% of them singletons. Specimen: peripheral blood. These receptors were obtained from a man aged 25 to 45 with COVID-19, enrolled during active disease. CDR3s include the opening cysteine and the closing phenylalanine or tryptophan. The order of the fields is V gene, D gene, J gene, clone size, CDR3 length, CDR3 DNA, CDR3 protein. A D gene is named only where the DNA matches it firmly. The size of a clone is reported for some rows only, either as once, few or many, or as a class for expanded clones.

V gene: TRBV5-4; D gene: NA; J gene: TRBJ1-5; clone size: NA; CDR3 length: 16; CDR3 DNA: TGTGCCAGCAGCTTGCGTTCGGACAGTTCATCTCAGCCCCAGCATTTT; CDR3 protein: CASSLRSDSSSQPQHF
V gene: TRBV5-1; D gene: NA; J gene: TRBJ2-3; clone size: NA; CDR3 length: 14; CDR3 DNA: TGCGCCAGCAGCCTAGACTCGGGAATGGATACGCAGTATTTT; CDR3 protein: CASSLDSGMDTQYF
V gene: TRBV10-3; D gene: NA; J gene: TRBJ2-2; clone size: NA; CDR3 length: 14; CDR3 DNA: TGTGCCATCAGTGATATTAGGAACACCGGGGAGCTGTTTTTT; CDR3 protein: CAISDIRNTGELFF
V gene: TRBV7-9; D gene: TRBD1; J gene: TRBJ2-7; clone size: NA; CDR3 length: 16; CDR3 DNA: TGTGCCAGCAGCTTATTCGGGACAGGGAGTTTCCACGAGCAGTACTTC; CDR3 protein: CASSLFGTGSFHEQYF
V gene: TRBV6-5; D gene: NA; J gene: TRBJ1-6; clone size: NA; CDR3 length: 15; CDR3 DNA: TGTGCCAGCAGTTACTCGAAGTGGGGGGATTCACCCCTCCACTTT; CDR3 protein: CASSYSKWGDSPLHF
V gene: TRBV30; D gene: TRBD1; J gene: TRBJ1-1; clone size: NA; CDR3 length: 15; CDR3 DNA: TGTGCCTGGAGTACCGGACAGGGGGCTCGTACTGAAGCTTTCTTT; CDR3 protein: CAWSTGQGARTEAFF
V gene: TRBV7-2; D gene: TRBD1; J gene: TRBJ2-3; clone size: once; CDR3 length: 14; CDR3 DNA: TGTGCCAGCAGCCAGTGGGCAGGGGGAAATACGCAGTATTTT; CDR3 protein: CASSQWAGGNTQYF
V gene: TRBV6-4; D gene: NA; J gene: TRBJ1-2; clone size: NA; CDR3 length: 14; CDR3 DNA: TGTGCCAGCGGTCAGGGGCCCCCTAACTATGGCTACACCTTC; CDR3 protein: CASGQGPPNYGYTF
V gene: TRBV29-1; D gene: TRBD2; J gene: TRBJ2-1; clone size: NA; CDR3 length: 14; CDR3 DNA: TGCAGCGCCTTAGCGGGAGGGCCTGTCGATGAGCAGTTCTTC; CDR3 protein: CSALAGGPVDEQFF
V gene: TRBV7-3; D gene: TRBD1; J gene: TRBJ1-1; clone size: NA; CDR3 length: 17; CDR3 DNA: TGTGCCAGCAGCTTACATGGCAGGGGGCTCGGGTACACTGAAGCTTTCTTT; CDR3 protein: CASSLHGRGLGYTEAFF
V gene: TRBV19; D gene: NA; J gene: TRBJ1-5; clone size: NA; CDR3 length: 16; CDR3 DNA: TGTGCCAGTAGTACCAGGGTAGCTGATAGCAATCAGCCCCAGCATTTT; CDR3 protein: CASSTRVADSNQPQHF
V gene: TRBV4-1; D gene: NA; J gene: TRBJ1-2; clone size: NA; CDR3 length: 16; CDR3 DNA: TGCGCCAGCAGCCAAGTCGGTGGGGGGGAATGGAATGGCTACACCTTC; CDR3 protein: CASSQVGGGEWNGYTF
V gene: TRBV3-1/TRBV3-2; D gene: NA; J gene: TRBJ2-7; clone size: NA; CDR3 length: 13; CDR3 DNA: TGTGCCAGCAGCCAGGAGAGCTCCTACGAGCAGTACTTC; CDR3 protein: CASSQESSYEQYF
V gene: TRBV12-5; D gene: NA; J gene: TRBJ1-1; clone size: NA; CDR3 length: 11; CDR3 DNA: TGTGCTAGTGGTTTGAACAGAGAAGCTTTCTTT; CDR3 protein: CASGLNREAFF
V gene: TRBV4-2; D gene: TRBD2; J gene: TRBJ2-2; clone size: NA; CDR3 length: 16; CDR3 DNA: TGTGCCAGCAGGGCCGGGGCGGGAGGGCCTACCGGGGAGCTGTTTTTT; CDR3 protein: CASRAGAGGPTGELFF
V gene: TRBV30; D gene: NA; J gene: TRBJ2-3; clone size: NA; CDR3 length: 15; CDR3 DNA: TGTGCCTGGAGTGTACGGGCAGGGAGGACAGATACGCAGTATTTT; CDR3 protein: CAWSVRAGRTDTQYF
V gene: TRBV4-2; D gene: TRBD2; J gene: TRBJ2-3; clone size: NA; CDR3 length: 14; CDR3 DNA: TGTGCCAGCAGCCAAGAGCTAGCGGGAGATACGCAGTATTTT; CDR3 protein: CASSQELAGDTQYF
V gene: TRBV19; D gene: TRBD2; J gene: TRBJ2-1; clone size: NA; CDR3 length: 16; CDR3 DNA: TGTGCCAGTAGCTACAGTGGCGGGAGGGCCTACAATGAGCAGTTCTTC; CDR3 protein: CASSYSGGRAYNEQFF
V gene: TRBV7-2; D gene: NA; J gene: TRBJ2-3; clone size: few; CDR3 length: 14; CDR3 DNA: TGTGCCAGCAGCTTAGATCCTAGCACAGATACGCAGTATTTT; CDR3 protein: CASSLDPSTDTQYF
V gene: TRBV24-1; D gene: TRBD1; J gene: TRBJ1-2; clone size: NA; CDR3 length: 16; CDR3 DNA: TGTGCCACCAGTGATCCCTCCTTAACAGGGGACTATGGCTACACCTTC; CDR3 protein: CATSDPSLTGDYGYTF
V gene: TRBV19; D gene: TRBD2; J gene: TRBJ2-2; clone size: NA; CDR3 length: 16; CDR3 DNA: TGTGCCAGTAGTATAGTAGCGGGAGGGGCCACCGGGGAGCTGTTTTTT; CDR3 protein: CASSIVAGGATGELFF
V gene: TRBV7-3; D gene: NA; J gene: TRBJ2-2; clone size: NA; CDR3 length: 13; CDR3 DNA: TGTGCCAGCAGCTTATCCCTCACCGGGGAGCTGTTTTTT; CDR3 protein: CASSLSLTGELFF